These 20 T cell receptor beta chains share one sample of origin, sequenced in a study of T cell clonotyping in hematopoietic cell transplantation. Sequencing used immunoSEQ multiplex PCR; TCRdb keeps in-frame clones, though not all of them. Among about 7,500 clones listed, about 92% were seen once. Sequencing was performed on PBMCs, taken 180 days after allogeneic stem cell transplant. These receptor sequences come from a female patient aged 45 to 65 who had an allogeneic stem cell transplant from an unrelated donor, so the T cells may come from the graft donor. Some clones in this sample may be carry-over from other donors' samples.

CDR3 amino acids: CASSPNRRRGSHEQYF. In DNA form, the CDR3 reads TGCGCCAGCAGCCCCAACCGAAGGAGGGGGTCTCACGAGCAGTACTTC. V usage is TRBV5-1 and J usage is TRBJ2-7; D might be TRBD1 or TRBD2, each matching 6 bases. V gave up 4 bases and J gave up 5 bases, with 22 bases separating them. The CDR3 contains 16 residues. Germline V gene lookup returns CDR1 SGHRS and CDR2 YFSETQ.

CDR3 nucleotides: TGTGCCAGCAGGGGGACAGTATTTACGGTCACTGAAGCTTTCTTT. Protein sequence: CASRGTVFTVTEAFF. This sequence joins TRBV6-6 and TRBJ1-1; 7 positions agree with TRBD1. The CDR3 length is 15 residues. Germline lookup yields CDR1 MNHNY and CDR2 SVGAGI (reference sequence). J lost 4 bases, V lost 6 bases, and 11 bases had no gene match.

The chain combines TRBV4-2 with TRBJ2-7; the match to TRBD2 covers 7 bases. J was trimmed by 2 bases and V by 4 bases; bases with no gene match: 8. The germline V gene has CDR1 LGHNA and CDR2 YNFKEQ. This CDR3 has 15 amino acids. CDR3 coding DNA: TGTGCCAGCAGCCCCAGCCAGCGGGAAGCCTACGAGCAGTACTTC. Its protein product is CASSPSQREAYEQYF.

This clone was counted a single time. J is TRBJ1-4 and V is TRBV28, with D possibly matching TRBD1 (6 bases). In germline, CDR1 is MDHEN, CDR2 SYDVKM. V was trimmed by 6 bases and J by 7 bases, leaving 18 bases between them. The CDR3 covers 15 residues. The CDR3 spells CASRLGGDEVEKLFF. The CDR3, as DNA: TGTGCCAGCAGGCTAGGGGGTGATGAGGTTGAAAAACTGTTTTTT.

V and J are TRBV19 and TRBJ1-5; no reliable D call. The CDR3 is 15 amino acids. Trimming removed 3 bases at V and 0 bases at J, with 9 bases between. The germline gives CDR1 LNHDA, CDR2 SQIVND (reference sequence). For the CDR3, the DNA is TGTGCCAGTAGTATGTCAGGAAATAGCAATCAGCCCCAGCATTTT. Amino acid sequence: CASSMSGNSNQPQHF. Using reference TRBV19 and TRBJ1-5 for the parts outside the CDR3, the full variable domain is DGGITQSPKYLFRKEGQNVTLSCEQNLNHDAMYWYRQDPGQGLRLIYYSQIVNDFQKGDIAEGYSVSREKKESFPLTVTSAQKNPTAFYLCASSMSGNSNQPQHFGDGTRLSIL.

The chain joins TRBV4-1 to TRBJ2-7, with D tentatively TRBD2 (5 bases). Between the trimmed V and J ends, which lost 0 bases and 2 bases, there was a span of 11 bases. The CDR3 has 15 residues. Germline CDR1 and CDR2: MGHRA and YSYEKL. The CDR3 is CASSQESGFPYEQYF. In nucleotides, the CDR3 is TGCGCCAGCAGCCAAGAATCGGGGTTCCCCTACGAGCAGTACTTC.

The chain employs TRBV2 and TRBJ2-7; TRBD1 or TRBD2 may be the D gene (5 bases each). From germline, CDR1 is SNHLY and CDR2 FYNNEI. With 6 bases removed from V and 5 bases from J, the gap between germline ends came to 17 bases. The length of the CDR3 is 14 residues. The DNA for the CDR3 is TGTGCCAGCAGGGGACGAAGTAACCTAAACGAGCAGTACGTC. Its protein product is CASRGRSNLNEQYV.

The chain carries TRBV4-2 and TRBJ2-1; D is unclear. The V end was cut by 0 bases, the J end by 7 bases, with 10 bases between. Germline V gene lookup returns CDR1 LGHNA and CDR2 YNFKEQ. This CDR3 has 14 amino acids. The CDR3 loop reads CASSQDRAGNEQFF. The CDR3, as DNA: TGTGCCAGCAGCCAAGATCGGGCAGGAAATGAGCAGTTCTTC.

This clone was seen a single time. The chain uses TRBV30 and TRBJ1-5, with 7 bases lining up with TRBD1. This CDR3 has 16 residues. Germline V lookup: CDR1 GTSNPN, CDR2 SVGIG (reference sequence). Germline trimming cut 0 bases from V and 4 bases from J; bases unmatched to any gene: 9. CDR3: CAWSVRRTGSNQPQHF. The CDR3 DNA is TGTGCCTGGAGTGTGCGCAGGACAGGTTCTAATCAGCCCCAGCATTTT.

The J gene is TRBJ1-2, the V gene TRBV28, with D maybe TRBD1 (5 bases). The CDR3 has 13 amino acids. V lost 2 bases to trimming and J lost 6 bases, with 10 bases between them. Germline V gene data show CDR1 as MDHEN and CDR2 as SYDVKM. CDR3 coding DNA: TGTGCCAGCAGTTTAGGGGCGGGGAATGGCTACACCTTC. Translating it yields CASSLGAGNGYTF.

In DNA, the CDR3 is TGTGCCAGTAGCAGACAGGTCTCCGGGGAGCTGTTTTTT. This sequence encodes CASSRQVSGELFF. The chain couples TRBV19 to TRBJ2-2; D is perhaps TRBD1 (6 bases). The CDR3 runs to 13 residues. Germline V gene sequence: CDR1 LNHDA, CDR2 SQIVND (reference sequence). Trimming stripped 6 bases from V and 6 bases from J, with 11 bases between.

The chain uses TRBV7-6 and TRBJ2-5; weak D call: TRBD1 (5 bases). With 6 bases removed from V and 0 bases from J, the gap between germline ends came to 8 bases. The CDR3 runs to 13 residues. Germline CDR1 and CDR2: SGHVS and FNYEAQ. The CDR3 DNA reads as TGTGCCAGCAGTTGGACACACCAAGAGACCCAGTACTTC. It specifies CASSWTHQETQYF.

The chain combines TRBV2 with TRBJ1-6; D not certain. In germline, CDR1 is SNHLY, CDR2 FYNNEI. The CDR3 is 13 residues long. Trimming removed 5 bases from V and 9 bases from J, with 11 bases in between. For the CDR3, the DNA is TGTGCCAGCAGTCGGGCCCCGGGTTCACCCCTCCACTTT. It codes for CASSRAPGSPLHF.

V gene TRBV19 combines with J gene TRBJ1-2, with D possibly TRBD1 on 5 matching bases. The CDR3 extends over 14 amino acids. The V gene's germline CDR1 is LNHDA and CDR2 SQIVND (reference sequence). The V gene lost 6 bases and the J gene lost 4 bases, with 15 bases spanning the gap. The CDR3 coding sequence is TGTGCCAGTAGCGCCCAAACAGGTCCCTATGGCTACACCTTC. It codes for CASSAQTGPYGYTF.

The J gene is TRBJ1-2, the V gene TRBV5-1, with 8 bases lining up with TRBD1. The V gene's germline CDR1 is SGHRS and CDR2 YFSETQ. The CDR3 is made up of 15 amino acids. Unmatched junction bases numbered 9, after V lost 4 bases and J lost 4 bases. CDR3 in amino acids: CASSPRTGIGYGYTF. CDR3 nucleotides: TGCGCCAGCAGCCCCCGGACAGGGATTGGCTATGGCTACACCTTC.

The chain joins TRBV13 to TRBJ2-5; the D gene is possibly TRBD1 (5 bases). The V and J ends lost 2 bases and 5 bases respectively, with 12 bases between them. This CDR3 spans 14 amino acids. Germline V gene sequence: CDR1 PRHDT, CDR2 FYEKMQ (reference sequence). CDR3 coding DNA: TGTGCCAGCAGCTTAAACCAGGGTGGGGAGACCCAGTACTTC. It is translated as CASSLNQGGETQYF.

This rearrangement joins TRBV11-2 to TRBJ1-2; no clear D gene. CDR3 length equals 15 residues. Trimming left V 5 bases short and J 4 bases short, with 17 bases between. The germline V gene has CDR1 SGHAT and CDR2 FQNNGV. DNA for the CDR3: TGTGCCAGCAGCAGGTCCTATGGGAATAGCTATGGCTACACCTTC. It encodes CASSRSYGNSYGYTF.

CDR3 sequence: CASSESGGRRYYEQYF. DNA for the CDR3: TGTGCCAGCAGTGAAAGTGGGGGGCGCAGATACTACGAGCAGTACTTC. The V gene is TRBV6-1, the J gene TRBJ2-7, with D perhaps being TRBD1 or TRBD2 (6 bases each). CDR3 length equals 16 residues. V was clipped by 2 bases and J by 3 bases, with 17 bases between them. CDR1 MNHNS and CDR2 SASEGT come from the germline V gene.

The CDR3 sequence is CASSLTRGVGTEAFF. In DNA, the CDR3 is TGCGCCAGCAGCTTGACAAGGGGTGTTGGCACTGAAGCTTTCTTT. The chain recombines TRBV5-1 with TRBJ1-1; tentatively, D is TRBD1 (5 bases). The CDR3 loop spans 15 amino acids. Between the trimmed V and J ends, which lost 1 base and 4 bases, there was a span of 14 bases. Germline CDR1 and CDR2: SGHRS and YFSETQ.

This CDR3 reads CAWSGPGDEAFF. The CDR3 region has the DNA TGTGCCTGGAGTGGACCAGGAGATGAAGCTTTCTTT. The genes are TRBV30 and TRBJ1-1; D unclear. The germline V gene has CDR1 GTSNPN and CDR2 SVGIG (reference sequence). Trimming took 1 base from V and 7 from J, leaving 10 bases between them. The CDR3 length is 12 residues.